This TCR beta chain was sequenced during a study of T cells in narcolepsy. Study-level background: Enrolled donors included narcolepsy type 1 or type 2 patients and healthy controls. Whole-study results and caveats: Blood of same and different patients, but not healthy controls, reportedly held recurring autoreactive clonotypes. Comparing one patient's CSF and blood CD4+ clonotypes highlighted HCRT- and TRIB2-specific autoreactive clonotypes. In some patient and control memory CD4+ samples, autoreactive clones were absent.

Germline-derived CDR1 and CDR2 are SNHLY and FYNNEI. The ends lost 6 bases at V and 2 bases at J; junction bases unmatched: 5. The CDR3 is made up of 17 amino acids. Assay: immunoSEQ multiplex PCR; the TCRdb copy retains only in-frame clones and omits some. There are about 40,000 clones in the sample; roughly 88% occur only once, and roughly 1.2% lies in the top ten. With respect to this clone: No antigen is known for it.

The receptor was isolated from a human donor with narcolepsy. V is TRBV2 and J is TRBJ2-3, with 16 bases lining up with TRBD2. Sample: CD45RA- memory CD4+ T cells from PBMCs. The CDR3 here is CASSPGTSGRATDTQYF. The DNA of the CDR3 is TGTGCCAGCAGCCCTGGGACTAGCGGGAGGGCCACAGATACGCAGTATTTT.